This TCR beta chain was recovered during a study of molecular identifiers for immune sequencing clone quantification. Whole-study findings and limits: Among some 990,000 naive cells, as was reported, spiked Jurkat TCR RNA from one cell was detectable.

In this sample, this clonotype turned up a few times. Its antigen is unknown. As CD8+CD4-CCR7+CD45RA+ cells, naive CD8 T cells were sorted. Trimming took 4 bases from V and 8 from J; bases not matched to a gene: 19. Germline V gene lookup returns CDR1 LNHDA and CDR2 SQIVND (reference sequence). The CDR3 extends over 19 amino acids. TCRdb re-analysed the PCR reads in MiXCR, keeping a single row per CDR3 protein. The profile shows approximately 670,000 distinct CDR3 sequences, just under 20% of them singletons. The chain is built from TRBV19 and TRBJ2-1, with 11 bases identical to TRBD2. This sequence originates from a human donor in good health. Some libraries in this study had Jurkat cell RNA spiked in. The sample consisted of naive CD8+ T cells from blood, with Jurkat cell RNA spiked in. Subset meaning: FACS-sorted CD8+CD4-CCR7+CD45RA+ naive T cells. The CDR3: CASSTGPLLAGAPGDEQFF. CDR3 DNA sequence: TGTGCCAGTAGTACCGGACCCTTACTAGCGGGGGCCCCGGGGGATGAGCAGTTCTTC.